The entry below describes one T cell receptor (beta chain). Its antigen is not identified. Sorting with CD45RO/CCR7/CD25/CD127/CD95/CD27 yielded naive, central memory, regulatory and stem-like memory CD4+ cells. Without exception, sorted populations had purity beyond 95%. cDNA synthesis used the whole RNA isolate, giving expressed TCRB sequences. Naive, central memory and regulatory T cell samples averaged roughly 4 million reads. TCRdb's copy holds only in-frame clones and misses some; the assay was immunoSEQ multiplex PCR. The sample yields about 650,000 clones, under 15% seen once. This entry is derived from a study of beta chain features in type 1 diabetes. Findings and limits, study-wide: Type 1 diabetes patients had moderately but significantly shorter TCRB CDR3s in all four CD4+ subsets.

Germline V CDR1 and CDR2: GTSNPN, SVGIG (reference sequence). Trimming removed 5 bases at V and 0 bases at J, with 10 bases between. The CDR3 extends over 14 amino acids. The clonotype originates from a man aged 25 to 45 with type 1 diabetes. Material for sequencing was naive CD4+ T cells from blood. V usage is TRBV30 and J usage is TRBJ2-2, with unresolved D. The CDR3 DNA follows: TGTGCCTGGGGGGTGATCGCGAACACCGGGGAGCTGTTTTTT. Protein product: CAWGVIANTGELFF. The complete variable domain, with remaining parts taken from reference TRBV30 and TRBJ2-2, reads SQTIHQWPATLVQPVGSPLSLECTVEGTSNPNLYWYRQAAGRGLQLLFYSVGIGQISSEVPQNLSASRPQDRQFILSSKKLLLSDSGFYLCAWGVIANTGELFFGEGSRLTVL.